Listed here is a single T cell receptor (beta chain). The data stem from a study of cytomegalovirus exposure and HLA in healthy donors. In the study overall: HLA-typed donors contributed 65 million to 95 million unique TCRs, which were held in an early data release.

The CDR3 sequence is 14 residues long. The V segment lost 1 base and the J segment 3 bases; nucleotides outside the gene matches: 6. CDR1 is GTSNPN and CDR2 is SVGIG in the germline V gene (reference sequence). The PCR had 60 Vbeta and 13 Jbeta primers. The data were produced by immunoSEQ multiplex PCR, yet TCRdb's version contains in-frame clones alone and is incomplete. The profile shows about 150,000 clones, approximately 80% of them singletons. J is TRBJ2-7 and V is TRBV30; 7 bases fit TRBD2. The sample taken for sequencing was PBMCs. This clonotype originated in a woman aged 40 to 55 in good health and CMV-seropositive. DNA for the CDR3: TGTGCCTGGAGTGGAGGGTCTAGCGGCTACGAGCAGTACTTC. Translating gives CAWSGGSSGYEQYF. Filled out from reference TRBV30 and TRBJ2-7, the complete variable domain reads SQTIHQWPATLVQPVGSPLSLECTVEGTSNPNLYWYRQAAGRGLQLLFYSVGIGQISSEVPQNLSASRPQDRQFILSSKKLLLSDSGFYLCAWSGGSSGYEQYFGPGTRLTVT.